This section outlines one T cell receptor (beta chain) sequence together with its context. Germline values: CDR1 SGHVS, CDR2 FNYEAQ. V dropped 1 base and J dropped 3 bases, with 12 bases sitting between them. The CDR3 is 15 amino acids. The data originate from a study of blood T cell repertoires in COVID-19. As for the study in general: Whether acute or convalescent, the COVID-19 samples came from the United States, Italy and Spain.

Allocation to cohorts depended on clinical history reported by the participants. During the 2 weeks before they entered the study, exposed participants had met someone with a PCR-confirmed or clinician-diagnosed COVID-19 case. In the source study's methods: The assay estimated nucleated cells by amplifying reference gene primers. The assay was immunoSEQ multiplex PCR, and TCRdb's table has in-frame clones only and misses some. V and J calls and clone size are given by that table; D and trimming were obtained from the DNA. The data show 150,000 to 200,000 clones, 70% to 80% seen once. V usage is TRBV7-6 and J usage is TRBJ2-5; no firm D call. This clonotype originated in a man aged 55 to 69 who had been exposed to COVID-19. The sample taken for sequencing was PBMCs or T cells enriched from blood (not recorded which). CDR3 region: CASSLGRSFKETQYF. CDR3 nucleotides: TGTGCCAGCAGCTTAGGGAGATCTTTCAAAGAGACCCAGTACTTC. The variable domain in full, with the rest retrieved from reference TRBV7-6 and TRBJ2-5, is GAGVSQSPRYKVTKRGQDVALRCDPISGHVSLYWYRQALGQGPEFLTYFNYEAQQDKSGLPNDRFSAERPEGSISTLTIQRTEQRDSAMYRCASSLGRSFKETQYFGPGTRLLVL.